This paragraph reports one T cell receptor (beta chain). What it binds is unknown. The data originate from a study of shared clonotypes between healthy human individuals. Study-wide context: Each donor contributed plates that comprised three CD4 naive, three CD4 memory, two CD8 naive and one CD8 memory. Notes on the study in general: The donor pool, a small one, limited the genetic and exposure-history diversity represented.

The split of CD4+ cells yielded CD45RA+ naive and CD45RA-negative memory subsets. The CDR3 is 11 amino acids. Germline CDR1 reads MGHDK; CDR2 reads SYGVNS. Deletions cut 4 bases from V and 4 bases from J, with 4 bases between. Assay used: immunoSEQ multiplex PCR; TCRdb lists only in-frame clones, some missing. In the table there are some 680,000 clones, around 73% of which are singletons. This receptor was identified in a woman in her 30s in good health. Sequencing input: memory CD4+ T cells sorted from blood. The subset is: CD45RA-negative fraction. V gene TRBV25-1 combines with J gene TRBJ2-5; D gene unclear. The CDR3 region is CASSALETQYF. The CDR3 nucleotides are TGTGCCAGCAGTGCCTTAGAGACCCAGTACTTC. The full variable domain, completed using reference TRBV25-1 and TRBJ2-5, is EADIYQTPRYLVIGTGKKITLECSQTMGHDKMYWYQQDPGMELHLIHYSYGVNSTEKGDLSSESTVSRIRTEHFPLTLESARPSHTSQYLCASSALETQYFGPGTRLLVL.